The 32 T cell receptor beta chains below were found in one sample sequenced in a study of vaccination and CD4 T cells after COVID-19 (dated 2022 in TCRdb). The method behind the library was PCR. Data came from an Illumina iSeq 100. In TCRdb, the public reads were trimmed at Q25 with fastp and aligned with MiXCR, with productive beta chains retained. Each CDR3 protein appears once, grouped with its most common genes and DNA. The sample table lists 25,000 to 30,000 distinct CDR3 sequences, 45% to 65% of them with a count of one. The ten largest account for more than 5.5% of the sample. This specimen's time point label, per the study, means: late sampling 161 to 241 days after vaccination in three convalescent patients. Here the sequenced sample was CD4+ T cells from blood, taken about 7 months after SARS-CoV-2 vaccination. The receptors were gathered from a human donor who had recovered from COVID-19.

The CDR3: CASSEWGKSAGNTIYF. The DNA of the CDR3 is TGTGCCAGCAGTGAATGGGGTAAATCAGCTGGAAACACCATATATTTT. The chain combines TRBV6-1 with TRBJ1-3; D call uncertain. V was trimmed by 2 bases and J by 2 bases, leaving 13 bases between them. The CDR3 spans 16 residues. CDR1 is MNHNS, CDR2 SASEGT, per germline.

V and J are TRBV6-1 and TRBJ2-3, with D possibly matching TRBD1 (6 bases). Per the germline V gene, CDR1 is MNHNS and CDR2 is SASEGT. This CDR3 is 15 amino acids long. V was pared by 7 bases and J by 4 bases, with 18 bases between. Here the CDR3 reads CASTKTGLPADTQYF. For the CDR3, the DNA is TGTGCCAGCACCAAAACAGGGTTGCCCGCAGATACGCAGTATTTT.

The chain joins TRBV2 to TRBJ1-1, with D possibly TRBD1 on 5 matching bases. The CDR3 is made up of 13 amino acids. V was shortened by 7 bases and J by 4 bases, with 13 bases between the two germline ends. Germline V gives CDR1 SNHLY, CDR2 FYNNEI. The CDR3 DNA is TGTGCCAGCATCCTCCGGGGGACCACTGAAGCTTTCTTT. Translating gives CASILRGTTEAFF. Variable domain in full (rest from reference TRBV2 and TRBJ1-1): EPEVTQTPSHQVTQMGQEVILRCVPISNHLYFYWYRQILGQKVEFLVSFYNNEISEKSEIFDDQFSVERPDGSNFTLKIRSTKLEDSAMYFCASILRGTTEAFFGQGTRLTVV.

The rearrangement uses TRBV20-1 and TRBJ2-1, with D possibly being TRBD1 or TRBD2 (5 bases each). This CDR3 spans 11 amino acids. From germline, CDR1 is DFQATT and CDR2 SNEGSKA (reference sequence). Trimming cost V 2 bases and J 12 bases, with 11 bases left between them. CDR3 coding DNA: TGCAGTGCTAGAAGGCCTGGGGGGCAGTTCTTC. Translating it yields CSARRPGGQFF.

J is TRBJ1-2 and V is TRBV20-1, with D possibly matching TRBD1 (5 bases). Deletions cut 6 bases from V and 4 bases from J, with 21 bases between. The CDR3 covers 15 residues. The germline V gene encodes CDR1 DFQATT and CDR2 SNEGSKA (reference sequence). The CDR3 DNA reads TGCAGTGCCATGGCCCGGGGGGGGAAGGGCTATGGCTACACCTTC. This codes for CSAMARGGKGYGYTF.

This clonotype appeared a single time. CDR3 loop: CSAWENEQFF. Written as DNA, the CDR3 is TGCAGTGCCTGGGAGAATGAGCAGTTCTTC. The chain uses TRBV20-1 and TRBJ2-1, with D perhaps TRBD2 (5 bases). The CDR3 runs 10 residues. Between the trimmed V and J ends, which lost 6 bases and 7 bases, there was a span of 7 bases. Germline values: CDR1 DFQATT, CDR2 SNEGSKA (reference sequence).

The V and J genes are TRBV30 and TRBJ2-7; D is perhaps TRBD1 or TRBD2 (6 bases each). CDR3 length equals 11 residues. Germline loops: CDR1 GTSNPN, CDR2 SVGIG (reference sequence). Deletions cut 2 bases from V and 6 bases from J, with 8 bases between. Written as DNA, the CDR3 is TGTGCCTGGAGTCGGGGGCTCGAGCAGTACTTC. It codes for CAWSRGLEQYF.

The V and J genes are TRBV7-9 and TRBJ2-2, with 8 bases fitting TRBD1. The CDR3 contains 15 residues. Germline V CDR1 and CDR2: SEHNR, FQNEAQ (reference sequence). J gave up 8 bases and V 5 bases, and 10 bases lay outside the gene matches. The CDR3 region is CASSLTRDRLGELFF. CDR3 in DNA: TGTGCCAGCAGCCTTACCCGGGACAGGCTAGGGGAGCTGTTTTTT.

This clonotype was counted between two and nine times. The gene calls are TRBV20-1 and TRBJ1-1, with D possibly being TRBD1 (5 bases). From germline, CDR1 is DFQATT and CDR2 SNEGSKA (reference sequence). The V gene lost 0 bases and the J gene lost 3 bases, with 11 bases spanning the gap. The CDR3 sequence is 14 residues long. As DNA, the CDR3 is TGCAGTGCTAGAGATACCCAGGGTCACACTGAAGCTTTCTTT. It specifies CSARDTQGHTEAFF.

CDR3 DNA sequence: TGTGCCAGCAGTTACTTGTTGGAGCGGGAGAGGTTTCAGAGCACCGGGGAGCTGTTTTTT. Translation gives CASSYLLERERFQSTGELFF. The chain employs TRBV6-2 or TRBV6-3 and TRBJ2-2, with 8 bases identical to TRBD2. The germline CDR1 and CDR2 sequences are MNHEY and SVGEGT. J gave up 4 bases and V 1 base, and 17 bases lay outside the gene matches. The CDR3 runs 20 residues.

The CDR3 sequence: CSAPSAGGITDTQYF. In DNA, the CDR3 is TGCAGTGCCCCGTCAGCGGGAGGAATAACAGATACGCAGTATTTT. V usage is TRBV20-1 and J usage is TRBJ2-3; 9 nucleotides match TRBD2. The germline gives CDR1 DFQATT, CDR2 SNEGSKA (reference sequence). V was pared by 6 bases and J by 3 bases, with 10 bases of the junction left unmatched. This CDR3 has 15 residues.

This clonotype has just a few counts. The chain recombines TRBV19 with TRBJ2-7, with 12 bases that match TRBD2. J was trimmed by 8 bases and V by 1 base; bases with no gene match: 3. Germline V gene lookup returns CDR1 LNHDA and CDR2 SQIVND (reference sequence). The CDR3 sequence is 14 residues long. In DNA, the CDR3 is TGTGCCAGTAGTATAGGACTAGCGGGAGCTCAGCAGTACTTC. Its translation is CASSIGLAGAQQYF.

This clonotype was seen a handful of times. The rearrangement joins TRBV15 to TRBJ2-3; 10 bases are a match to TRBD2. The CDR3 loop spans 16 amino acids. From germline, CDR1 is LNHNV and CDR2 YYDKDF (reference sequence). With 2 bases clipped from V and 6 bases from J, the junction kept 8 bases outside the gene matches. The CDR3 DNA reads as TGTGCCACCAGCAGAAATCTAGCGGGAGTAAGGGATACGCAGTATTTT. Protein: CATSRNLAGVRDTQYF.

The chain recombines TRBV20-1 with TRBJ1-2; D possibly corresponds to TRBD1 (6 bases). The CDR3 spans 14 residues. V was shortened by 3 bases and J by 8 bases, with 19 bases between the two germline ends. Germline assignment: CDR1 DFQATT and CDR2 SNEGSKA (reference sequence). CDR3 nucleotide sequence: TGCAGTGCTAGTGGGTTCGGGGGCGGCGTCGGCTACACCTTC. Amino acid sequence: CSASGFGGGVGYTF.

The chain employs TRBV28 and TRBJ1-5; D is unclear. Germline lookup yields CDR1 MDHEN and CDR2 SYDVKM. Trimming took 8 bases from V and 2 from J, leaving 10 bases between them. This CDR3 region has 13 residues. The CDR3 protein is CASCVVGNQPQHF. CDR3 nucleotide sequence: TGTGCCAGCTGTGTAGTAGGCAATCAGCCCCAGCATTTT.

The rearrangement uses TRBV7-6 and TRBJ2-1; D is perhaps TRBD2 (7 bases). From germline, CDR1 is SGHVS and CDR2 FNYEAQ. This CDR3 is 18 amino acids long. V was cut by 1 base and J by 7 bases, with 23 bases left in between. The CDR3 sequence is CASSLEVGRGVNSNEQFF. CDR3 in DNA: TGTGCCAGCAGCTTAGAAGTGGGGAGGGGGGTAAATTCGAATGAGCAGTTCTTC.

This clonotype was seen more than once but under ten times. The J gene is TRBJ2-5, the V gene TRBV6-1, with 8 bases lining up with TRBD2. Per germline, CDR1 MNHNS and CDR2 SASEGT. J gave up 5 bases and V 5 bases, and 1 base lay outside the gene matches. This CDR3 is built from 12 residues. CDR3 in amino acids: CASSTGGETQYF. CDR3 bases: TGTGCCAGCAGTACGGGAGGGGAGACCCAGTACTTC.

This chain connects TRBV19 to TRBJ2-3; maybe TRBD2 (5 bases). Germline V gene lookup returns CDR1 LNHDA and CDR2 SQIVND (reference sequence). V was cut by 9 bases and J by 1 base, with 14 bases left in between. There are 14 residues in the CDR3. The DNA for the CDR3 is TGTGCCAGCTCCCAGAGGGCCCGCACAGATACGCAGTATTTT. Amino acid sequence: CASSQRARTDTQYF.

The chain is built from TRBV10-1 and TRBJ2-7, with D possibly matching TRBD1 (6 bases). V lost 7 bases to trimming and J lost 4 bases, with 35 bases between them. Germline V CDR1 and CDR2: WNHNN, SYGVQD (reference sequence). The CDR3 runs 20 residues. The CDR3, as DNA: TGCGCCAGCACCCCGCCCCTTCTCGAGGTCGACAGGACCCACACTTACGAGCAGTACTTC. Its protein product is CASTPPLLEVDRTHTYEQYF.

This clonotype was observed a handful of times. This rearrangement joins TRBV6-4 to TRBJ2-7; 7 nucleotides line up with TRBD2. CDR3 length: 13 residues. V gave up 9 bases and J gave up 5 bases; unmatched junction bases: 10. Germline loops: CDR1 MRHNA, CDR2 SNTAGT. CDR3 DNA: TGTGCCAGGGAGCGGGACCGGATTCACGAGCAGTACTTC. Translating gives CARERDRIHEQYF.

The CDR3 region is CSARDYRTGGSETQYF. CDR3 DNA: TGCAGTGCTAGAGACTACCGTACAGGGGGATCAGAGACCCAGTACTTC. The chain combines TRBV20-1 with TRBJ2-5; 8 positions match TRBD1. Germline CDR1 is DFQATT and CDR2 is SNEGSKA (reference sequence). The CDR3 contains 16 residues. The V and J ends lost 0 bases and 4 bases, in that order; junction bases with no gene match: 10.

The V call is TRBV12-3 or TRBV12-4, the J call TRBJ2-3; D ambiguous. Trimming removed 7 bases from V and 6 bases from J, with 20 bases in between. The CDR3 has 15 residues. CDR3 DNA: TGTGCCAGCACCAGATGGACCGCTATTGGGGATACGCAGTATTTT. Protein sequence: CASTRWTAIGDTQYF.

In DNA, the CDR3 is TGTGCCAGCAGTGAAGAGGGGACGCAGCCCCAGCATTTT. It is translated as CASSEEGTQPQHF. The chain joins TRBV6-1 to TRBJ1-5; D may be TRBD1 (5 bases). The CDR3 is 13 residues long. Germline-derived CDR1 and CDR2 are MNHNS and SASEGT. Trimming left V 1 base short and J 7 bases short, with 8 bases between.

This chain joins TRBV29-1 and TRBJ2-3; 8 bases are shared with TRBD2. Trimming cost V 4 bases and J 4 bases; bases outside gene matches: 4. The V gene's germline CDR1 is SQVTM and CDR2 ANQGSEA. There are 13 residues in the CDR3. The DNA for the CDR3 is TGCAGCGTTGGAGCGGGAGCTGCAGATACGCAGTATTTT. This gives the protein CSVGAGAADTQYF.

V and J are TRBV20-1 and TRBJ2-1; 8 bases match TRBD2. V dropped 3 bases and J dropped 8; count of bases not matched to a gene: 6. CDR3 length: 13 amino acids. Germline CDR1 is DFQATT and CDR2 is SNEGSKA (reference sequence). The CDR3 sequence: CSASRPGGHEQFF. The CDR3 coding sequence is TGCAGTGCTAGCCGACCGGGGGGGCATGAGCAGTTCTTC.

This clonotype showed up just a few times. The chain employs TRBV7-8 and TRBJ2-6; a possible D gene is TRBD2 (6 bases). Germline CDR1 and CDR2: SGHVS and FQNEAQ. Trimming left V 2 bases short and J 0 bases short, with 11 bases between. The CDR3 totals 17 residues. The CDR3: CASSLYAGSSGANVLTF. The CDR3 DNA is TGTGCCAGCAGCTTATATGCGGGGAGCTCTGGGGCCAACGTCCTGACTTTC.

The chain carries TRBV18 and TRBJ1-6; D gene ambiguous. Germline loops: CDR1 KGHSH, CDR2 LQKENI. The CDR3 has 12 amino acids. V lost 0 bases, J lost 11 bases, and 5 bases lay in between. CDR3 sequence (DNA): TGTGCCAGCTCACCACCGGGAGCACCCCTCCACTTT. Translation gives CASSPPGAPLHF.

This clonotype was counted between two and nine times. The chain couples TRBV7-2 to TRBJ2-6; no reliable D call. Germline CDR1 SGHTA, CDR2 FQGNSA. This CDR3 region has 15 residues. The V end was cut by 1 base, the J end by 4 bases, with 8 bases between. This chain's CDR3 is CASSLDRVGANVLTF. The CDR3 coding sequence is TGTGCCAGCAGCTTAGATCGGGTCGGGGCCAACGTCCTGACTTTC.

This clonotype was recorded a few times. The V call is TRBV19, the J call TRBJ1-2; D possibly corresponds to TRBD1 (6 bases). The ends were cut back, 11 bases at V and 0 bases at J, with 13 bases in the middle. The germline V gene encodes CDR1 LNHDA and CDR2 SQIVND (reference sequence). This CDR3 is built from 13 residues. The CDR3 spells CAAGRGTNYGYTF. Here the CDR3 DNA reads TGTGCCGCAGGGAGGGGGACTAACTATGGCTACACCTTC.

CDR3 residues: CATSDLLAGDTGELFF. Here the CDR3 DNA reads TGTGCCACCAGTGATTTACTAGCGGGAGACACCGGGGAGCTGTTTTTT. The chain links TRBV24-1 to TRBJ2-2; 11 bases map to TRBD2. V lost 1 base to trimming and J lost 3 bases; unmatched junction nucleotides: 0. The CDR3 consists of 16 residues. Germline CDR1 KGHDR, CDR2 SFDVKD.

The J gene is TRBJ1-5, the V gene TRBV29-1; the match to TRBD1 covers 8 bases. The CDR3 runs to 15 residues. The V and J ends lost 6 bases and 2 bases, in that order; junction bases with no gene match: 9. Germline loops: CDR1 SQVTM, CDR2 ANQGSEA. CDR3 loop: CSVEMDRVGNQPQHF. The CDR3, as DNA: TGCAGCGTGGAGATGGACAGGGTTGGCAATCAGCCCCAGCATTTT. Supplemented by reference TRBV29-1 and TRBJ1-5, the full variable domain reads SAVISQKPSRDICQRGTSLTIQCQVDSQVTMMFWYRQQPGQSLTLIATANQGSEATYESGFVIDKFPISRPNLTFSTLTVSNMSPEDSSIYLCSVEMDRVGNQPQHFGDGTRLSIL.

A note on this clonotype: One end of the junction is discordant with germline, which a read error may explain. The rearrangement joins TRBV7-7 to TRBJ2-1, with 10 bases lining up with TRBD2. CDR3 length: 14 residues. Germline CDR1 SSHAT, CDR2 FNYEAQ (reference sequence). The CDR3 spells CASSAGTSANEQFF. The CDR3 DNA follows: TGTGCTAGCAGCGCCGGGACTAGCGCGAATGAGCAGTTCTTC. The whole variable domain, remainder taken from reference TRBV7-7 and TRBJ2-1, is GAGVSQSPRYKVTKRGQDVTLRCDPISSHATLYWYQQALGQGPEFLTYFNYEAQPDKSGLPSDRFSAERPEGSISTLTIQRTEQRDSAMYRCASSAGTSANEQFFGPGTRLTVL.